This is a list of T cell receptor beta chains from one sample in a study of beta chain features in type 1 diabetes. TCRdb's table, derived via immunoSEQ multiplex PCR, lists solely in-frame clones and lacks some. The table has 150,000 or so clones, 7.5% to 10% seen once. The source material was central memory CD4+ T cells from blood. All receptors derive from a young woman in good health. The CDR3 runs from the conserved cysteine through the conserved F or W. The size entry is marked missing in some rows and otherwise reads once, few, many or a size class.

V | size | CDR3
TRBV10-3 | . | CAIRRGNEQYF
TRBV18 | few | CASSPAGQGHEKLFF
TRBV30 | . | CAWSVYRGQPQHF
TRBV5-1 | few | CASRLRQGADTEAFF
TRBV7-9 | few | CASSFWGRQGYNEQFF
TRBV5-1 | . | CASSLVGDDDTEAFF
TRBV6-5 | . | CASQSNLNTGELFF
TRBV19 | . | CASSDPGLPYYEQYF
TRBV30 | many | CAWGGASSGANVLTF
TRBV7-2 | . | CASSSRAGGQGDTQYF
TRBV15 | few | CATSPQSSYEQYF
TRBV5-1 | . | CASSPSSGNTIYF
TRBV7-9 | . | CASSFDQGAHYGYTF
TRBV18 | few | CASSPKTGPHSYEQYF
TRBV19 | few | CASSMDAGSNQPQHF
TRBV12-5 | . | CASSRGYTEAFF
TRBV18 | . | CASSPGRTGGSVYF
TRBV19 | many | CASSLTNMNTEAFF
TRBV28 | few | CASSSGQNSGNTIYF
TRBV11-2 | . | CASSLAQGNTEAFF
TRBV30 | . | CAPRGTNEKLFF
TRBV5-1 | . | CASSSRGGVSLEAFF
TRBV5-1 | . | CASSLAVSGNTGELFF
TRBV4-2 | few | CASSLGGSGSSYNEQFF
TRBV6-5 | . | CASMVAGMETQYF
TRBV2 | . | CASSELGPTTGELFF
TRBV25-1 | . | CASSEIFPRPRSSYEQYF
TRBV7-2 | . | CASSSTSGRNYEQFF
TRBV30 | . | CAWSGSSGETDTQYF
TRBV5-1 | once | CASSLGQGVAEAFF
TRBV29-1 | . | CSASGLANNEQFF
TRBV18 | . | CASSPRSGSSYEQYF
TRBV5-1 | few | CASSLGDRGVHEQYF
TRBV28 | few | CASSLGQGLNQPQHF
TRBV29-1 | . | CSVESDRAQDYGYTF
TRBV4-2 | few | CASSQVWDPSGGYQETQYF
TRBV9 | few | CASKPYTVNTEAFF
TRBV7-2 | few | CASSADSLLEAFF
TRBV5-1 | few | CASSHPGHEQFF